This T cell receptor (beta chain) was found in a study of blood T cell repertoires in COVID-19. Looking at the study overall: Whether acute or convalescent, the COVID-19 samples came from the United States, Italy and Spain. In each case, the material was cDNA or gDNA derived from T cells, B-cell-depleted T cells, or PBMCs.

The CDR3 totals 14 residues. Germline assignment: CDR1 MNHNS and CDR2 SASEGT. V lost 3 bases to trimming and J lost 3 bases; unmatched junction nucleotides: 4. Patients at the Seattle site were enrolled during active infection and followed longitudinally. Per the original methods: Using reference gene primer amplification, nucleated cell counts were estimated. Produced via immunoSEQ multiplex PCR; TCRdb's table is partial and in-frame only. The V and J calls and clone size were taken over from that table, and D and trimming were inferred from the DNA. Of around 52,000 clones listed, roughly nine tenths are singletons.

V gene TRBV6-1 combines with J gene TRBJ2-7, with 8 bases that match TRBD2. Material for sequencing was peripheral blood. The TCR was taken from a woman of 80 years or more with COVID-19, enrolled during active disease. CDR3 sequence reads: CASSDQRGIYEQYF. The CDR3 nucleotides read TGTGCCAGCAGTGATCAGCGGGGGATCTACGAGCAGTACTTC.